This T cell receptor beta chain was sequenced for a study of blood T cell repertoires in COVID-19. Study-wide context: Samples of COVID-19 (acute and convalescent) were obtained from the United States, Italy and Spain. The cDNA or gDNA used as material had been derived from T cells, B-cell-depleted T cells, or PBMCs.

Per the study methods: Estimation of nucleated cell counts was performed using reference gene primer amplification. Generated by immunoSEQ multiplex PCR, the TCRdb table keeps only in-frame clones and is missing some. That table furnishes V, J and clone size, whereas the DNA furnished D and trimming. The sample records some 70,000 clones, 80% to 90% being singletons. The specimen sequenced was peripheral blood. The receptor was derived from a human donor in a cohort sampled during active COVID-19.

The CDR3 DNA sequence: TGTGCCTGGACACGACAGGTGATAAGAGGTGGCTACACCTTC. Translation: CAWTRQVIRGGYTF. This chain links TRBV30 with TRBJ1-2, with D tentatively TRBD1 (6 bases). Trimming removed 4 bases from V and 7 bases from J, with 19 bases in between. This CDR3 comprises 14 residues. The germline V gene has CDR1 GTSNPN and CDR2 SVGIG (reference sequence). Full variable domain (missing parts from reference TRBV30 and TRBJ1-2): SQTIHQWPATLVQPVGSPLSLECTVEGTSNPNLYWYRQAAGRGLQLLFYSVGIGQISSEVPQNLSASRPQDRQFILSSKKLLLSDSGFYLCAWTRQVIRGGYTFGSGTRLTVV.